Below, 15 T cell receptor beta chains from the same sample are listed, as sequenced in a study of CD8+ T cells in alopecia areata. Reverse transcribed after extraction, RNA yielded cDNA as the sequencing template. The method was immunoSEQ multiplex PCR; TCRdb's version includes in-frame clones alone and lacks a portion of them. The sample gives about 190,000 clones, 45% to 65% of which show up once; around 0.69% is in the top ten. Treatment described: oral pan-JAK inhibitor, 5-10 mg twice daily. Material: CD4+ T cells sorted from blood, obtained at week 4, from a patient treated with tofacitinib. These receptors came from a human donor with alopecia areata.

Written as DNA, the CDR3 is TGCGCCAGCAGCTTGGACGGAGCACTGAGCACAGATACGCAGTATTTT. This sequence encodes CASSLDGALSTDTQYF. The rearrangement links TRBV5-1 to TRBJ2-3; D not resolved. This CDR3 is 16 amino acids long. Germline V gene data show CDR1 as SGHRS and CDR2 as YFSETQ. V was pared by 0 bases and J by 0 bases, with 11 bases between.

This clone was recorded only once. The CDR3 DNA reads TGTGCCTGGCAACTAGCGGGAGGGCCGGAGACCCAGTACTTC. This translates into CAWQLAGGPETQYF. J is TRBJ2-5 and V is TRBV30; 13 bases are shared with TRBD2. The CDR3 runs 14 residues. In germline, CDR1 is GTSNPN, CDR2 SVGIG (reference sequence). V shed 5 bases and J 5 bases; nucleotides not matched to a gene: 5.

The CDR3 DNA reads as TGCAGCGTTGAAGTGGGAGCGACAGATACGCAGTATTTT. Its protein product is CSVEVGATDTQYF. The rearrangement uses TRBV29-1 and TRBJ2-3; TRBD2 is a possible D gene (5 bases). V was shortened by 1 base and J by 3 bases, with 8 bases between the two germline ends. The CDR3 loop spans 13 amino acids. CDR1 is SQVTM and CDR2 is ANQGSEA in the germline V gene.

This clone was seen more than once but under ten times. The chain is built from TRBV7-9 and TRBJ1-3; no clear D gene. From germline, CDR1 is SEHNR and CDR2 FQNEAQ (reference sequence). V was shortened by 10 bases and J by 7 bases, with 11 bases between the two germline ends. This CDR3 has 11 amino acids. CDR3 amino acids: CATQTRNTIYF. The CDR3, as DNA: TGTGCCACCCAAACCCGGAACACCATATATTTT.

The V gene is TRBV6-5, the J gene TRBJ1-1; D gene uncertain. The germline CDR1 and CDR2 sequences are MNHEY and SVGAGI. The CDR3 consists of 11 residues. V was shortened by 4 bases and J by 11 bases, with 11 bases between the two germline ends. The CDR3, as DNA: TGTGCCAGCAGTTCCGCCCGCGAGGCTTTCTTT. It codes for CASSSAREAFF.

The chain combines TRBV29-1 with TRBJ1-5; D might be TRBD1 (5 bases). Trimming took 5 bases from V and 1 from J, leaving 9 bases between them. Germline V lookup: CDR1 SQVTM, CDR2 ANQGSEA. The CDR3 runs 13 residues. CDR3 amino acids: CSVRDGSNQPQHF. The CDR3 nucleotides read TGCAGCGTTAGGGACGGAAGCAATCAGCCCCAGCATTTT.

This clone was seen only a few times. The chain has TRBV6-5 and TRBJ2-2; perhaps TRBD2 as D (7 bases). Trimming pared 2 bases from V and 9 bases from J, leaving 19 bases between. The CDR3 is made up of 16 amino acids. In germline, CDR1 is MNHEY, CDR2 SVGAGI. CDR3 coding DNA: TGTGCCAGCAGTTACCCCTCCCTGGGGGGGCCCCGGGAGCTGTTTTTT. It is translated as CASSYPSLGGPRELFF.

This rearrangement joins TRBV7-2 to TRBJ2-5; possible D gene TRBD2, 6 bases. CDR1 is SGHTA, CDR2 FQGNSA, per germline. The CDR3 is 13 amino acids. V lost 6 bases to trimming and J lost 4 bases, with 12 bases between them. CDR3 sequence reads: CASSARRGETQYF. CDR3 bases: TGTGCCAGCAGTGCCCGGAGGGGAGAGACCCAGTACTTC.

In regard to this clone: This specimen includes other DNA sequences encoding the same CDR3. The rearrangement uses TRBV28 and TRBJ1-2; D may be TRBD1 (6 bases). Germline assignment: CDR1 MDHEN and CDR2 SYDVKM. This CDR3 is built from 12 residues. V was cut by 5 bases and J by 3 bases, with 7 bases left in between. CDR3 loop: CASSPGDYGYTF. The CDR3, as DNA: TGTGCCAGCAGTCCAGGGGACTATGGCTACACCTTC.

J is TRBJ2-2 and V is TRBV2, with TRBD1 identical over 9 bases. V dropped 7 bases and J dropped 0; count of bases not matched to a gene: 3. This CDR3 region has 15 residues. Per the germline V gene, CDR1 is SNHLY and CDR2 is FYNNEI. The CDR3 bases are TGTGCCAGCACGAGACAGGGGGCGAACACCGGGGAGCTGTTTTTT. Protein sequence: CASTRQGANTGELFF.

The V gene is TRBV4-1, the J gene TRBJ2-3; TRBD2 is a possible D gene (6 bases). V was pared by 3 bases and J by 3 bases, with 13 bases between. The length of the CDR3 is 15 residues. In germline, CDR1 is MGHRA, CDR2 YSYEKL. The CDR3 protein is CASSHGGTGTDTQYF. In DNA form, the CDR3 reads TGCGCCAGCAGCCACGGCGGGACGGGGACAGATACGCAGTATTTT.

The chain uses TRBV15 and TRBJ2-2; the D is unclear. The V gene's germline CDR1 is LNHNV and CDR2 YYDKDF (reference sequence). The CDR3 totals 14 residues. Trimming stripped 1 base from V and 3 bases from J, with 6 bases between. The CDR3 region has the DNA TGTGCCACCAGCAGAGTCCTTTACACCGGGGAGCTGTTTTTT. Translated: CATSRVLYTGELFF.

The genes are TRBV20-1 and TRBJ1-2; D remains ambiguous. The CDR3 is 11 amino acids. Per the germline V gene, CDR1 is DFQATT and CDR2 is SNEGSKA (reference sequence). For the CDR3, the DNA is TGCAGCGCTCTCTACGGTTATGGCTACACCTTC. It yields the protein CSALYGYGYTF.

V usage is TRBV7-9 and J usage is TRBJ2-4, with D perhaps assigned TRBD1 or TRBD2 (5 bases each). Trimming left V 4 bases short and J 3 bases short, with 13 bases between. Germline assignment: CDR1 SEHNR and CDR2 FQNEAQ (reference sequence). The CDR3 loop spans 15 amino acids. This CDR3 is CASSWGSGGKNIQYF. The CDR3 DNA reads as TGTGCCAGCAGCTGGGGGTCTGGGGGCAAAAACATTCAGTACTTC.

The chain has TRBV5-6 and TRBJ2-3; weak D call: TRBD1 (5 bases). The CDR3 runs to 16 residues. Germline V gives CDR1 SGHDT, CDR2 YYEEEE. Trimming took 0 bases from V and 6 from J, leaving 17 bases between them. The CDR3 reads CASSLVAWGDEDTQYF. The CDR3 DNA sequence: TGTGCCAGCAGCTTGGTTGCGTGGGGCGATGAGGATACGCAGTATTTT.